The 30 T cell receptor beta chains below all came from one sample that was sequenced in a study of T-cell memory formation after mild COVID-19. Each CDR3 protein gets one entry after TCRdb re-called the 5' RACE reads with MiXCR. The repertoire holds tens of thousands of distinct CDR3 sequences, with approximately 14% as singletons. The sequencing input was PBMCs or a T cell subset sorted from them (not recorded which). The receptor set was obtained from an adult woman who had mild COVID-19 (a few samples of this study predate the infection). Cell type and time point are not known.

The chain is built from TRBV5-4 and TRBJ2-1; 8 nucleotides match TRBD1. The ends lost 4 bases at V and 7 bases at J; junction bases unmatched: 7. The CDR3 has 14 amino acids. Germline V CDR1 and CDR2: SGHNT, YYREEE (reference sequence). CDR3 DNA sequence: TGTGCCAGCAGCCCCAGGACAGGGAAGAATGAGCAGTTCTTC. Encoded protein: CASSPRTGKNEQFF.

This clonotype was seen a few times. The V gene is TRBV4-3, the J gene TRBJ2-3; D unclear. Trimming left V 1 base short and J 3 bases short, with 14 bases between. Germline loops: CDR1 LGHNA, CDR2 YSLEER. The CDR3 loop spans 16 amino acids. DNA for the CDR3: TGCGCCAGCAGCCAAGGTTCTTGGAAAACGACAGATACGCAGTATTTT. It is translated as CASSQGSWKTTDTQYF.

This chain links TRBV15 with TRBJ2-3; 13 bases are a match to TRBD2. Germline trimming cut 7 bases from V and 4 bases from J; bases unmatched to any gene: 2. The CDR3 extends over 14 amino acids. The germline gives CDR1 LNHNV, CDR2 YYDKDF (reference sequence). CDR3: CATTTSGGADTQYF. Here the CDR3 DNA reads TGTGCCACCACTACTAGCGGGGGGGCAGATACGCAGTATTTT. The variable domain in full, with the rest retrieved from reference TRBV15 and TRBJ2-3, is DAMVIQNPRYQVTQFGKPVTLSCSQTLNHNVMYWYQQKSSQAPKLLFHYYDKDFNNEADTPDNFQSRRPNTSFCFLDIRSPGLGDTAMYLCATTTSGGADTQYFGPGTRLTVL.

This clonotype has a single count. The V call is TRBV24-1, the J call TRBJ1-2; D uncertain. The V gene lost 6 bases and the J gene lost 4 bases, with 5 bases spanning the gap. The CDR3 runs to 11 residues. Germline CDR1 is KGHDR and CDR2 is SFDVKD. As DNA, the CDR3 is TGTGCCACCAGTTCCGGCTATGGCTACACCTTC. It is translated as CATSSGYGYTF.

CDR3: CASRKLAGEQETQYF. The CDR3 DNA reads as TGTGCCAGCAGGAAACTAGCGGGGGAGCAAGAGACCCAGTACTTC. The chain employs TRBV6-2 or TRBV6-3 and TRBJ2-5; 11 nucleotides match TRBD2. This CDR3 is 15 amino acids long. Germline lookup yields CDR1 MNHEY and CDR2 SVGEGT. V shed 6 bases and J 2 bases; nucleotides not matched to a gene: 5.

This clonotype was counted ten times or more. The chain uses TRBV7-2 and TRBJ2-1; D ambiguous. V was trimmed by 3 bases and J by 1 base, leaving 4 bases between them. Germline V lookup: CDR1 SGHTA, CDR2 FQGNSA. This CDR3 comprises 13 residues. Here the CDR3 reads CASSFPSYNEQFF. In nucleotides, the CDR3 is TGTGCCAGCAGCTTCCCTTCCTACAATGAGCAGTTCTTC.

The V gene is TRBV11-2, the J gene TRBJ2-5; tentative D call: TRBD2 (5 bases). Deletions cut 5 bases from V and 2 bases from J, with 15 bases between. Per germline, CDR1 SGHAT and CDR2 FQNNGV. CDR3 length: 15 amino acids. The CDR3 spells CASSPHGAAQETQYF. CDR3 bases: TGTGCCAGCAGCCCCCACGGAGCGGCGCAAGAGACCCAGTACTTC. Complete variable domain (other parts from reference TRBV11-2 and TRBJ2-5): EAGVAQSPRYKIIEKRQSVAFWCNPISGHATLYWYQQILGQGPKLLIQFQNNGVVDDSQLPKDRFSAERLKGVDSTLKIQPAKLEDSAVYLCASSPHGAAQETQYFGPGTRLLVL.

The V and J genes are TRBV6-4 and TRBJ2-1, with D tentatively TRBD2 (5 bases). Germline V CDR1 and CDR2: MRHNA, SNTAGT. Trimming stripped 10 bases from V and 2 bases from J, with 12 bases between. The CDR3 runs to 13 residues. This CDR3 reads CATSGKTYNEQFF. The CDR3 region has the DNA TGTGCCACCTCGGGGAAAACCTACAATGAGCAGTTCTTC.

CDR3 region: CASSLSQPGLGLETQYF. CDR3 nucleotide sequence: TGTGCCAGCAGTTTAAGCCAACCGGGACTAGGATTGGAGACCCAGTACTTC. The gene calls are TRBV12-3 or TRBV12-4 and TRBJ2-5, with TRBD2 identical over 8 bases. J lost 5 bases, V lost 2 bases, and 13 bases had no gene match. The CDR3 has 17 residues.

Only a few counts were recorded for this clonotype. The chain employs TRBV7-3 and TRBJ2-1; the D is unclear. The CDR3 runs 15 residues. V was cut by 3 bases and J by 2 bases, with 11 bases left in between. Germline V CDR1 and CDR2: SGHTA, FQGTGA. Written as DNA, the CDR3 is TGTGCCAGCAGCTTGGGCCTAGGACCCTACAATGAGCAGTTCTTC. Protein product: CASSLGLGPYNEQFF.

This clonotype appeared a few times. This chain links TRBV9 with TRBJ2-2; D is ambiguous. Germline values: CDR1 SGDLS, CDR2 YYNGEE. The V and J ends lost 3 bases and 3 bases respectively, with 3 bases between them. The CDR3 extends over 12 amino acids. For the CDR3, the DNA is TGTGCCAGCAGCGCCTACACCGGGGAGCTGTTTTTT. The encoded protein is CASSAYTGELFF.

The CDR3 loop reads CASSYTAGLLNEQFF. In nucleotides, the CDR3 is TGTGCCAGCAGTTACACGGCGGGACTCTTGAATGAGCAGTTCTTC. This chain links TRBV6-5 with TRBJ2-1, with TRBD2 as a possible D gene (6 bases). The CDR3 runs 15 residues. V lost 2 bases and J 7 bases, leaving 15 bases between the germline ends. Germline CDR1 reads MNHEY; CDR2 reads SVGAGI.

The chain uses TRBV4-3 and TRBJ2-7, with 13 bases that match TRBD2. Germline-derived CDR1 and CDR2 are LGHNA and YSLEER. With 3 bases clipped from V and 5 bases from J, the junction kept 4 bases outside the gene matches. The CDR3 covers 15 residues. The CDR3 protein is CASSHGLAGADEQYF. The CDR3 DNA is TGCGCCAGCAGCCATGGACTAGCGGGAGCGGACGAGCAGTACTTC.

The count of this clonotype is one. A read error may produce the germline difference seen at one junction end. DNA for the CDR3: TGTGCTAGCAGAGCAAGCGGGGGCCCCTCCTACGAGCAGTACTTC. This sequence encodes CASRASGGPSYEQYF. V usage is TRBV2 and J usage is TRBJ2-7, with 8 bases fitting TRBD2. CDR3 length: 15 amino acids. The germline gives CDR1 SNHLY, CDR2 FYNNEI. Based on the CDR3 plus reference TRBV2 and TRBJ2-7, the full variable domain is EPEVTQTPSHQVTQMGQEVILRCVPISNHLYFYWYRQILGQKVEFLVSFYNNEISEKSEIFDDQFSVERPDGSNFTLKIRSTKLEDSAMYFCASRASGGPSYEQYFGPGTRLTVT.

The chain employs TRBV5-1 and TRBJ1-1; 7 bases match TRBD1. Trimming cost V 4 bases and J 1 base; bases outside gene matches: 7. The CDR3 has 15 residues. Per the germline V gene, CDR1 is SGHRS and CDR2 is YFSETQ. CDR3 nucleotide sequence: TGCGCCAGCAGCCCGGAGGGGGCGCCGAACACTGAAGCTTTCTTT. Residues: CASSPEGAPNTEAFF. The full variable domain, in which reference TRBV5-1 and TRBJ1-1 provide the parts outside the CDR3, is KAGVTQTPRYLIKTRGQQVTLSCSPISGHRSVSWYQQTPGQGLQFLFEYFSETQRNKGNFPGRFSGRQFSNSRSEMNVSTLELGDSALYLCASSPEGAPNTEAFFGQGTRLTVV.

J is TRBJ2-2 and V is TRBV12-3 or TRBV12-4; unclear D gene. The ends were cut back, 7 bases at V and 4 bases at J, with 13 bases in the middle. This CDR3 region has 14 residues. The CDR3 bases are TGTGCCAGCACCCCACTGACCCCCACCGGGGAGCTGTTTTTT. Translated: CASTPLTPTGELFF.

This sequence joins TRBV7-7 and TRBJ2-3, with 8 bases identical to TRBD2. Germline assignment: CDR1 SSHAT and CDR2 FNYEAQ (reference sequence). Germline trimming cut 2 bases from V and 4 bases from J; bases unmatched to any gene: 5. The CDR3 sequence is 15 residues long. The CDR3 spells CASSLTGGLSDTQYF. The CDR3 nucleotides are TGTGCCAGCAGCTTAACGGGGGGGCTCTCAGATACGCAGTATTTT.

The genes are TRBV30 and TRBJ2-7; D remains ambiguous. CDR3 size: 13 residues. V was shortened by 3 bases and J by 1 base, with 10 bases between the two germline ends. CDR1 and CDR2 from the germline V gene are GTSNPN and SVGIG (reference sequence). The CDR3 DNA reads as TGTGCCTGGAGCTCAGGCCCATCCTACGAGCAGTACTTC. Its translation: CAWSSGPSYEQYF. The full variable domain, its missing parts supplied by reference TRBV30 and TRBJ2-7, is SQTIHQWPATLVQPVGSPLSLECTVEGTSNPNLYWYRQAAGRGLQLLFYSVGIGQISSEVPQNLSASRPQDRQFILSSKKLLLSDSGFYLCAWSSGPSYEQYFGPGTRLTVT.

This clonotype was seen at least ten times. The rearrangement links TRBV6-4 to TRBJ2-1; 10 positions match TRBD1. CDR1 and CDR2 (germline): MRHNA, SNTAGT. V lost 6 bases to trimming and J lost 7 bases; unmatched junction nucleotides: 6. The CDR3 covers 14 residues. Here the CDR3 reads CASREGTGANEQFF. For the CDR3, the DNA is TGTGCCAGCAGAGAAGGGACAGGGGCGAATGAGCAGTTCTTC.

In its sample, this clonotype was seen a few times. The chain carries TRBV4-3 and TRBJ2-3; TRBD1 matches 7 bases. Germline CDR1 is LGHNA and CDR2 is YSLEER. This CDR3 has 16 residues. Losses at the gene ends were 4 bases for V and 3 bases for J; bases not matched to a gene: 10. The CDR3, as DNA: TGCGCCAGCAGCCCTAGACAGGGTCGCAGGACAGATACGCAGTATTTT. Translation: CASSPRQGRRTDTQYF.

The J gene is TRBJ2-1, the V gene TRBV5-5; 8 bases line up with TRBD2. The germline CDR1 and CDR2 sequences are SGHKS and YYEKEE (reference sequence). CDR3 length equals 16 residues. Trimming cost V 4 bases and J 4 bases; bases outside gene matches: 10. For the CDR3, the DNA is TGTGCCAGCAGCCATTCAGCGGGAGAGTTTTACAATGAGCAGTTCTTC. This encodes CASSHSAGEFYNEQFF.

This clonotype has only a few counts. This chain connects TRBV4-1 to TRBJ2-2; a weak D match, TRBD1 (5 bases). This CDR3 region has 13 residues. The V and J ends lost 3 bases and 8 bases respectively, with 10 bases between them. Germline assignment: CDR1 MGHRA and CDR2 YSYEKL. The CDR3 DNA follows: TGCGCCAGCAGCCAGGGGCCCCGAGGGGAGCTGTTTTTT. Translated: CASSQGPRGELFF.

This clonotype was observed many times. The chain combines TRBV6-2 or TRBV6-3 with TRBJ2-1; D gene uncertain. The germline V gene encodes CDR1 MNHEY and CDR2 SVGEGT. The CDR3 has 13 residues. V shed 0 bases and J shed 5 bases, with 5 bases lying between them. The DNA of the CDR3 is TGTGCCAGCAGTTACTCGTCTAACAATGAGCAGTTCTTC. It specifies CASSYSSNNEQFF.

This clonotype has at least ten counts. The rearrangement links TRBV14 to TRBJ2-1, with 8 positions matching TRBD2. This CDR3 has 16 amino acids. The V gene end was trimmed by 2 bases and the J gene end by 0 bases; junction bases not matched to a gene: 3. Germline CDR1 reads SGHDN; CDR2 reads FVKESK. CDR3 protein: CASSQPGLVSYNEQFF. As DNA, the CDR3 is TGTGCCAGCAGCCAACCGGGACTAGTCTCCTACAATGAGCAGTTCTTC.

This clonotype turned up a few times. The chain couples TRBV25-1 to TRBJ2-5, with TRBD1 identical over 10 bases. There are 13 residues in the CDR3. Unmatched junction bases numbered 3, after V lost 6 bases and J lost 5 bases. Germline V gene lookup returns CDR1 MGHDK and CDR2 SYGVNS. CDR3 sequence reads: CASSRTGGETQYF. Written as DNA, the CDR3 is TGTGCCAGCAGCCGGACAGGGGGGGAGACCCAGTACTTC.

V and J are TRBV20-1 and TRBJ2-7, with TRBD2 matching over 8 bases. J gave up 5 bases and V 6 bases, and 15 bases lay outside the gene matches. Germline V CDR1 and CDR2: DFQATT, SNEGSKA (reference sequence). The CDR3 spans 15 residues. In DNA form, the CDR3 reads TGCAGTGCCTCGCCCCGAGACGGGACTAGTGACGAGCAGTACTTC. This gives the protein CSASPRDGTSDEQYF.

The chain couples TRBV6-2 or TRBV6-3 to TRBJ2-1; D not certain. Germline V CDR1 and CDR2: MNHEY, SVGEGT. Trimming removed 4 bases at V and 5 bases at J, with 6 bases between. The CDR3 runs to 12 residues. The CDR3 DNA sequence: TGTGCCAGCAGTTTCCCCGACAATGAGCAGTTCTTC. This encodes CASSFPDNEQFF.

DNA for the CDR3: TGTGCCAGCAGCGTAGGGACTACCCTTGGGGAGACCCAGTACTTC. It yields the protein CASSVGTTLGETQYF. The genes are TRBV7-8 and TRBJ2-5, with 7 nucleotides matching TRBD2. The trim removed 5 bases at V and 5 bases at J, leaving 11 bases unmatched. The CDR3 runs 15 residues. Germline loops: CDR1 SGHVS, CDR2 FQNEAQ.

The gene calls are TRBV5-1 and TRBJ2-5, with D unresolved. Germline V gene sequence: CDR1 SGHRS, CDR2 YFSETQ. V dropped 4 bases and J dropped 4 bases, with 20 bases sitting between them. The CDR3 loop spans 16 amino acids. CDR3: CASSPYDTVTGETQYF. DNA for the CDR3: TGCGCCAGCAGCCCCTACGATACCGTGACGGGAGAGACCCAGTACTTC.

The chain links TRBV6-1 to TRBJ1-3; no reliable D call. The ends were cut back, 3 bases at V and 3 bases at J, with 9 bases in the middle. Germline loops: CDR1 MNHNS, CDR2 SASEGT. CDR3 length: 14 residues. The CDR3 here is CASSDAQDGNTIYF. In nucleotides, the CDR3 is TGTGCCAGCAGTGACGCGCAGGATGGAAACACCATATATTTT.